The 32 T cell receptor beta chains reported below all come from one sample, sequenced in a study of post-analysis software for immune sequencing data. Study-wide results and limits: In patients, TRBV5-6, TRBV5-1 and TRBV20-1 belonged to roughly five TRBV segments found more frequently than in controls.

The antigens of these receptors remain unknown. Presence of unique molecular identifiers characterized the TCR beta cDNA libraries. TCRdb reanalysed the PCR reads using MiXCR and keeps one entry per CDR3 protein. The table lists roughly 620,000 distinct CDR3 sequences, 44% of them singletons. Material: blood. The source of these receptors is a girl between 10 and 17 years old with multiple sclerosis.

The sample holds one count of this clonotype. The chain links TRBV11-2 to TRBJ2-7; 7 bases are shared with TRBD2. Germline-derived CDR1 and CDR2 are SGHAT and FQNNGV. Trimming at V came to 5 bases and at J to 2 bases, leaving 9 bases not matched to a gene. The CDR3 totals 15 residues. CDR3 residues: CASSRWGGGPYEQYF. The CDR3 nucleotides read TGTGCCAGCAGCCGTTGGGGGGGAGGCCCCTACGAGCAGTACTTC.

V is TRBV9 and J is TRBJ1-5; TRBD1 matches at 8 bases. There are 14 residues in the CDR3. V lost 3 bases to trimming and J lost 6 bases; unmatched junction nucleotides: 5. Germline CDR1 is SGDLS and CDR2 is YYNGEE. CDR3 DNA sequence: TGTGCCAGCAGCGCGGGACAGGAGACTCAGCCCCAGCATTTT. Residues: CASSAGQETQPQHF.

There are a few counts of this clonotype. V is TRBV4-1 and J is TRBJ1-5; D is unresolved. CDR1 and CDR2 (germline): MGHRA, YSYEKL. The V and J ends lost 6 bases and 0 bases respectively, with 12 bases between them. CDR3 length equals 15 residues. The CDR3 DNA follows: TGCGCCAGCAGGCGCAACGGCTATAGCAATCAGCCCCAGCATTTT. Amino acids: CASRRNGYSNQPQHF.

The V call is TRBV6-5, the J call TRBJ2-2, with TRBD2 matching 8 bases. Losses at the gene ends were 4 bases for V and 4 bases for J; bases not matched to a gene: 8. There are 16 residues in the CDR3. Germline-derived CDR1 and CDR2 are MNHEY and SVGAGI. CDR3 in amino acids: CASSLSGGPGTGELFF. The CDR3 DNA sequence: TGTGCCAGCAGTTTGTCGGGAGGGCCGGGCACCGGGGAGCTGTTTTTT.

Details on this clonotype: At one end the junction does not follow the germline gene, possibly because of a read error. CDR3 in amino acids: CTSSLVPTDEQFF. CDR3 coding DNA: TGCACCAGCAGCTTGGTTCCTACGGATGAGCAGTTCTTC. The chain employs TRBV5-1 and TRBJ2-1; D is uncertain. This CDR3 comprises 13 residues. CDR1 and CDR2 (germline): SGHRS, YFSETQ.

This clonotype has just a few counts. The CDR3 nucleotides read TGTGCCACCAGTGATTCGGGACAGGGTTTCGGAGAGACCCAGTACTTC. Its translation is CATSDSGQGFGETQYF. The chain combines TRBV24-1 with TRBJ2-5, with 9 bases matching TRBD1. V dropped 2 bases and J dropped 4; count of bases not matched to a gene: 7. Germline CDR1 KGHDR, CDR2 SFDVKD. CDR3 size: 16 residues.

The chain links TRBV20-1 to TRBJ2-5; D is unclear. In germline, CDR1 is DFQATT, CDR2 SNEGSKA (reference sequence). The CDR3 is made up of 12 amino acids. V was cut by 1 base and J by 4 bases, with 7 bases left in between. Here the CDR3 reads CSARGGTETQYF. The CDR3 coding sequence is TGCAGTGCTAGAGGTGGAACAGAGACCCAGTACTTC.

The rearrangement links TRBV30 to TRBJ1-2, with D perhaps matching TRBD1 (6 bases). The V gene lost 7 bases and the J gene lost 4 bases, with 13 bases spanning the gap. Germline V gene data show CDR1 as GTSNPN and CDR2 as SVGIG (reference sequence). This CDR3 spans 12 amino acids. CDR3 in DNA: TGTGCCTCCCAAGGACAGACCTATGGCTACACCTTC. Translating gives CASQGQTYGYTF.

The CDR3 spells CASNPHPASGGNAAQYF. The CDR3 DNA is TGTGCCAGCAACCCCCACCCAGCTAGCGGGGGGAATGCGGCCCAGTACTTC. This chain uses TRBV7-6 with TRBJ2-5; TRBD2 matches at 11 bases. Germline loops: CDR1 SGHVS, CDR2 FNYEAQ. Trimming at V came to 7 bases and at J to 9 bases, leaving 19 bases not matched to a gene. This CDR3 has 17 residues.

In its sample, this clonotype was seen a few times. The chain joins TRBV27 to TRBJ2-7; D is possibly TRBD2 (7 bases). The CDR3 is 16 residues long. Germline CDR1 and CDR2: MNHEY and SMNVEV (reference sequence). V lost 5 bases to trimming and J lost 5 bases, with 22 bases between them. The CDR3 DNA is TGTGCCAGCAGTATCGGGGGGCTAACGGGAGCAGACGAGCAGTACTTC. The encoded protein is CASSIGGLTGADEQYF.

V and J are TRBV12-3 or TRBV12-4 and TRBJ2-7, with a possible D match to TRBD2 (7 bases). CDR3 length: 16 residues. Trimming took 6 bases from V and 3 from J, leaving 21 bases between them. CDR3 sequence (DNA): TGTGCCAGCAGGCCCGGCGGGGGCACCGGGGGCTACGAGCAGTACTTC. It yields the protein CASRPGGGTGGYEQYF.

This clonotype was observed a handful of times. CDR3 residues: CASSLGTQSYEQYF. CDR3 in DNA: TGTGCCAGCAGCTTAGGAACACAATCCTACGAGCAGTACTTC. V and J are TRBV11-2 and TRBJ2-7; D gene ambiguous. This CDR3 spans 14 amino acids. Germline V gene sequence: CDR1 SGHAT, CDR2 FQNNGV. V dropped 1 base and J dropped 1 base, with 8 bases sitting between them.

Points on this clonotype: An end of the junction does not agree with germline; a read error may underlie this. The chain has TRBV4-3 and TRBJ2-4; perhaps TRBD2 as D (6 bases). Germline V gene lookup returns CDR1 LGHNA and CDR2 YSLEER. CDR3 length: 12 amino acids. CDR3 sequence reads: CANSQDTGEQYF. Here the CDR3 DNA reads TGCGCCAACAGCCAAGATACGGGGGAGCAGTACTTC.

In its sample, this clonotype was seen a few times. V is TRBV3-1 and J is TRBJ2-7; 10 positions match TRBD2. Matching the DNA end better, TRBJ2-5 makes the J call doubtful. The CDR3 runs 14 residues. Per the germline V gene, CDR1 is LGHDT and CDR2 is YNNKEL (reference sequence). Written as DNA, the CDR3 is TGTGCCAGCAGCCGGAGCGGGAGGGGAGAGACCCAGTACTTC. Its protein product is CASSRSGRGETQYF.

V usage is TRBV29-1 and J usage is TRBJ1-1, with D possibly matching TRBD1 (5 bases). Germline loops: CDR1 SQVTM, CDR2 ANQGSEA. This CDR3 contains 13 residues. Trimming cost V 7 bases and J 1 base, with 13 bases left between them. The CDR3 coding sequence is TGCAGCGGACTCAGGGCCACGAACACTGAAGCTTTCTTT. Protein: CSGLRATNTEAFF.

This rearrangement joins TRBV7-9 to TRBJ1-1; perhaps TRBD1 as D (5 bases). CDR1 is SEHNR and CDR2 is FQNEAQ in the germline V gene (reference sequence). V was trimmed by 0 bases and J by 1 base, leaving 15 bases between them. The CDR3 totals 17 residues. The CDR3 sequence: CASSLAGLTLGNTEAFF. The CDR3 coding sequence is TGTGCCAGCAGCTTAGCGGGACTCACATTGGGGAACACTGAAGCTTTCTTT.

The chain has TRBV20-1 and TRBJ2-5, with D possibly being TRBD2 (7 bases). The ends were cut back, 3 bases at V and 5 bases at J, with 16 bases in the middle. CDR3 length: 14 residues. The V gene's germline CDR1 is DFQATT and CDR2 SNEGSKA (reference sequence). CDR3 loop: CSASPPGGKETQYF. The CDR3 DNA is TGCAGTGCTAGCCCTCCGGGGGGCAAGGAGACCCAGTACTTC.

The chain employs TRBV9 and TRBJ2-7; D gene unclear. The germline gives CDR1 SGDLS, CDR2 YYNGEE. CDR3 size: 16 residues. The ends were cut back, 4 bases at V and 2 bases at J, with 19 bases in the middle. In nucleotides, the CDR3 is TGTGCCAGCAGCCCAAGTGGGGTACCCCTCGCCTACGAGCAGTACTTC. Translating it yields CASSPSGVPLAYEQYF.

The chain employs TRBV5-1 and TRBJ1-2, with D perhaps TRBD1 (5 bases). The V gene's germline CDR1 is SGHRS and CDR2 YFSETQ. V was pared by 3 bases and J by 6 bases, with 9 bases between. The CDR3 runs to 12 residues. CDR3 in amino acids: CASSSIGDGYTF. The CDR3 region has the DNA TGCGCCAGCAGCTCCATAGGGGATGGCTACACCTTC.

This clonotype occurred a few times. The chain links TRBV6-6 to TRBJ2-1; the D is unclear. V gave up 7 bases and J gave up 6 bases, with 22 bases separating them. Germline-derived CDR1 and CDR2 are MNHNY and SVGAGI (reference sequence). This CDR3 spans 16 amino acids. CDR3 in amino acids: CASNRASGSRANEQFF. CDR3 DNA: TGTGCCAGCAATCGAGCCTCCGGGTCACGGGCCAATGAGCAGTTCTTC.

The chain uses TRBV6-5 and TRBJ2-5; 12 bases align to TRBD1. This CDR3 has 16 residues. Germline V gives CDR1 MNHEY, CDR2 SVGAGI. V trimming: 6 bases; J trimming: 13 bases; junction bases outside the gene matches: 18. The CDR3, as DNA: TGTGCCAGCAGATTCTCCGGGACAGGGGGCCGGGGAAGGTGGTACTTC. This codes for CASRFSGTGGRGRWYF.

The sample holds one count of this clonotype. The chain joins TRBV27 to TRBJ1-4, with D maybe TRBD1 (6 bases). The CDR3 extends over 14 amino acids. Trimming shortened V by 4 bases and J by 6 bases, and 12 bases separated the two germline ends. Germline values: CDR1 MNHEY, CDR2 SMNVEV (reference sequence). CDR3 residues: CASSSPGHYEKLFF. CDR3 nucleotides: TGTGCCAGCAGTTCCCCGGGACACTATGAAAAACTGTTTTTT.

This clonotype was seen a handful of times. The chain recombines TRBV7-2 with TRBJ1-2; D unclear. Trimming left V 1 base short and J 6 bases short, with 12 bases between. The germline V gene encodes CDR1 SGHTA and CDR2 FQGNSA. This CDR3 region has 14 residues. CDR3 nucleotides: TGTGCCAGCAGCTTAGGGCAGCGGGTTGATGGCTACACCTTC. This translates into CASSLGQRVDGYTF. The full variable domain, its missing parts supplied by reference TRBV7-2 and TRBJ1-2, is GAGVSQSPSNKVTEKGKDVELRCDPISGHTALYWYRQSLGQGLEFLIYFQGNSAPDKSGLPSDRFSAERTGGSVSTLTIQRTQQEDSAVYLCASSLGQRVDGYTFGSGTRLTVV.

The chain combines TRBV7-9 with TRBJ2-4, with 10 bases fitting TRBD2. The germline CDR1 and CDR2 sequences are SEHNR and FQNEAQ (reference sequence). The V and J ends lost 3 bases and 2 bases, in that order; junction bases with no gene match: 4. There are 16 residues in the CDR3. The CDR3 bases are TGTGCCAGCAGCTTGCTAGCGGGAGACTCCAAAAACATTCAGTACTTC. Encoded protein: CASSLLAGDSKNIQYF.

This chain connects TRBV20-1 to TRBJ2-7; tentative D call: TRBD1 (5 bases). The germline V and J ends were trimmed by 3 bases and 2 bases, with 8 bases remaining between them. CDR3 size: 12 residues. Germline lookup yields CDR1 DFQATT and CDR2 SNEGSKA (reference sequence). CDR3: CSASPGPYEQYF. Here the CDR3 DNA reads TGCAGTGCTAGTCCAGGGCCCTACGAGCAGTACTTC.

Concerning this clonotype: Compared with germline, one end of the junction differs, possibly owing to a read error. The rearrangement uses TRBV10-3 and TRBJ2-7; possible D gene TRBD2, 5 bases. CDR1 ENHRY and CDR2 SYGVKD come from the germline V gene. The length of the CDR3 is 13 residues. CDR3 in amino acids: CAVSETDYYEQYF. In nucleotides, the CDR3 is TGTGCCGTCAGTGAAACAGACTACTACGAGCAGTACTTC.

The V call is TRBV6-5, the J call TRBJ1-1; TRBD1 aligns across 8 bases. The CDR3 has 15 residues. The J segment lost 5 bases and the V segment lost 5 bases, leaving 10 bases of the junction unmatched. Germline CDR1 MNHEY, CDR2 SVGAGI. The CDR3 spells CASSDHDRGGTEAFF. The CDR3 nucleotides read TGTGCCAGCAGTGACCATGACAGGGGAGGAACTGAAGCTTTCTTT.

The V call is TRBV11-3, the J call TRBJ2-4; D tentatively reads TRBD1 or TRBD2 (5 bases each). The better agreement between TRBJ2-7 and the DNA end casts doubt on the J call. The CDR3 loop spans 13 amino acids. Looked up from germline, CDR1 is SGHNT and CDR2 is YENEEA. In DNA, the CDR3 is TGTGCCAGCACTGGGACGGGCGCCTACGAGCAGTACTTC. This sequence encodes CASTGTGAYEQYF.

V is TRBV3-1 and J is TRBJ1-1; TRBD1 might be the D (5 bases). Germline values: CDR1 LGHDT, CDR2 YNNKEL (reference sequence). Trimming shortened V by 6 bases and J by 1 base, and 9 bases separated the two germline ends. There are 13 residues in the CDR3. The CDR3 coding sequence is TGTGCCAGCAGTAATACAGGGAACACTGAAGCTTTCTTT. It codes for CASSNTGNTEAFF.

This clonotype was seen a handful of times. The chain couples TRBV9 to TRBJ2-7; TRBD2 agrees at 12 bases. The DNA end is a closer match to TRBJ2-5, so the J assignment may be wrong. Germline-derived CDR1 and CDR2 are SGDLS and YYNGEE. The CDR3 is 15 residues long. The CDR3 DNA reads TGTGCCAGCAGCGTAGCACTAGCGGGAGGAGAGACCCAGTACTTC. It is translated as CASSVALAGGETQYF.

V usage is TRBV10-3 and J usage is TRBJ2-1, with 10 bases lining up with TRBD2. The CDR3 is 13 residues long. V shed 8 bases, J shed 6 bases, and the junction held 4 bases outside the gene matches. From germline, CDR1 is ENHRY and CDR2 SYGVKD. CDR3 DNA sequence: TGTGCCATCCGAGCGGGAGGGCCCAATGAGCAGTTCTTC. It encodes CAIRAGGPNEQFF.

There are many counts of this clonotype. The J gene is TRBJ1-2, the V gene TRBV20-1; D may be TRBD1 (6 bases). V gave up 3 bases and J gave up 0 bases, with 14 bases separating them. Germline assignment: CDR1 DFQATT and CDR2 SNEGSKA (reference sequence). The CDR3 extends over 15 amino acids. CDR3 in DNA: TGCAGTGCTAGTGCAGGGGCCTTAGCTAACTATGGCTACACCTTC. Its protein product is CSASAGALANYGYTF.